The sequence of this TCR beta chain was determined in a study of vaccination and CD4 T cells after COVID-19 (dated by TCRdb to 2021 to 2024). Study-wide context: Convalescent patients had a positive SARS-CoV-2 result on nasal swab PCR, and of these patients, several had mild disease and one had severe disease. The convalescent cohort comprised six males and four females, including two Hispanic individuals, seven Caucasians, two Asians and one multiracial person. Participants got two doses of the Pfizer-BioNTech BNT162b2 vaccine (n=8) or two doses of the Moderna mRNA-1273 vaccine (n=2). Post-COVID blood samples were collected from convalescent patients a median of roughly 100 days after diagnosis, with a range of about 30 to 170 days. Post-vaccine blood samples were taken a median of 72 days after the second vaccine dose, with a range of about 13 to 241 days. For three convalescent patients, samples were collected at an early post-vaccination timepoint (day 14) as well as at a late post-vaccination timepoint (days 161 to 241). In 10 COVID-19 convalescent patients and a handful of infection-naive healthy vaccine recipients, the spike-specific CD4+ TCR repertoire before mRNA vaccination was compared with the repertoire after mRNA vaccination.

Turning to this clonotype: Its antigen remains unidentified. Within one base of it there is no much larger clone, and no base qualities were kept.

Beyond this particular receptor, the publication reports: The number of convalescent patients in the study was relatively small, and the study did not examine early timepoints following natural infection. Of the vaccine-specific clones found in convalescent patients, nearly all (304 of 307) were mono-reactive for SARS-CoV-2 spike instead of being cross-reactive with common cold coronaviruses. In convalescent patients, a median around 89% of post-vaccine SARS-CoV-2-reactive clones were detected only after vaccination, suggesting vaccine-specific priming. Although the median number of SARS-CoV-2-reactive clonotypes went up from some 23 after infection to 35 to 40 after vaccination, the increase was not significant.

From the germline V gene (reference sequence), CDR1 is DFQATT and CDR2 is SNEGSKA. V lost 6 bases and J lost 11 bases, and the count of bases not matched to a germline gene is 13. The CDR3 goes from the cysteine to the phenylalanine over 13 residues. Of the read, only the CDR3 DNA is kept; its 39 bases are in frame from base 1. Libraries were constructed by PCR. TCRdb lists the instrument as Illumina iSeq 100. Concerning the study's data processing: Non-productive sequences were removed, and CDR3s not starting with C, not ending with F or W, or shorter than 7 amino acids were discarded. Similarity between CDR3 sequences was evaluated in R version 3.6.1 using Levenshtein distances (stringdist) and unrooted phylogenetic trees (ape). TCRdb reanalyzed the raw reads on its own, using fastp at Q25 for trimming and MiXCR for clone calling, and kept in-frame beta chains. Identical CDR3 protein sequences are pooled into one entry, listed with their most common genes and DNA. TCRdb's processing, not the authors' own work, is the source of the V and J calls. The sample yields 28,000 or so distinct CDR3 sequences; roughly 50% were counted once. Jointly, the top ten make up roughly 5% of the sample.

What the time point label conveys for this sample: late sampling 161 to 241 days after vaccination in three convalescent patients. Positive SARS-CoV-2 PCR tests in the convalescent patients dated from March to December 2020, before Alpha, Beta and Delta variants emerged in the United States. Ficoll-Paque Plus gradient centrifugation was used to isolate PBMCs from whole blood, and the isolated PBMCs were then either used fresh or cryopreserved at -140C. Sequences were derived from CD4+ T cells from blood, sampled about 7 months after SARS-CoV-2 vaccination. The sequence was obtained from a human donor who had recovered from COVID-19. The chain employs TRBV20-1 and TRBJ1-1; 9 central nucleotides agree with TRBD1. DNA sequence: TGCAGTGCCGCCCGTCGGGGACAGGGTGGCGCTTTCTTT. Its product reads: CSAARRGQGGAFF.